This T cell receptor (beta chain) is from a study of blood T cell repertoires in COVID-19 (dated by TCRdb to about 2020). The study in broad terms: Collaborator samples came from the United States, Italy and Spain and covered acute and convalescent phases of COVID-19. The prospective study material was composed of cDNA or gDNA derived from T cells, B-cell-depleted T cells, or PBMCs. The dataset comprised deeply sampled blood TCRbeta repertoires from subjects exposed to, actively infected with, or recovered from COVID-19. A freely available public database, intended as a resource for researchers studying the immune response to SARS-CoV-2, is where the repertoires were released. The samples were drawn from the first 160 participants of the ongoing ImmuneRACE study and from over 950 subjects provided by 6 global collaborators. A de-identified subject ID, COVID-19 status, age in years and sex were almost always included in the sample metadata. Where available, HLA class I and class II types were obtained from metadata supplied by the sample provider rather than from assay-based typing.

Points on this clone: The antigen it recognizes is unknown. Base-call qualities are not available, and no considerably larger clone is one nucleotide away.

The collaborating institutions used their own protocols to collect whole blood in K2EDTA tubes. Collaborator samples were shipped for TCRbeta analysis as frozen whole blood, isolated PBMCs, or DNA extracted from either sample type. Points the paper makes about the study in general: How much clinical and demographic metadata was included differed by source and by participant, and the metadata was provided uncurated.

Taken from cysteine to phenylalanine, the CDR3 has 14 residues. CDR3 DNA is the only sequence kept; it has 42 bases, read in frame from the first base. The V end gives up 4 bases and the J end 3 bases, leaving 3 bases in the junction not matched to a gene. The germline V gene encodes CDR1 LNHDA and CDR2 SQIVND (reference sequence). TCRbeta CDR3 regions were amplified from genomic DNA using the immunoSEQ Assay, a bias-controlled multiplex PCR. Per the authors' processing: The number of nucleated cells in each sample was estimated by amplification of reference gene primers within the assay. To quantify the absolute abundance of each unique TCRbeta CDR3 rearrangement, sequence reads were collapsed and filtered. Productive Simpson clonality was computed per sample as the square root of Simpson's diversity index over productive rearrangements. Here the immuneACCESS table is served through TCRdb, limited to in-frame sequences with V and J called. Missing clones are a known gap in these copies; in checked studies unresolved V genes cover under half, and the rest lacks a known reason. V, J and clone size were drawn from that table, and D and trimming were deduced from the DNA. This sample gives under 200,000 clones in total; approximately 88% of them show up just once. 9.1% of the sample lies in the top ten.

This receptor chain uses TRBV19 and TRBJ1-5, and TRBD1 matches 7 of the central bases. What was sequenced was peripheral blood. This TCR was recovered from a woman of 80 years or more with active or convalescent COVID-19. The DNA sequence is as follows: TGTGCCAGTAGTAAGGGACAGCTCAATCAGCCCCAGCATTTT. The resulting protein is CASSKGQLNQPQHF.